One sample yielded the 10 T cell receptor beta chains listed below, sequenced in a study of cytomegalovirus exposure and HLA in healthy donors. The study ran its PCR with 60 Vbeta and 13 Jbeta primers. Repertoires were generated with immunoSEQ multiplex PCR, while TCRdb's copy carries only in-frame clones and drops some. The sample yields roughly 100,000 clones, approximately 80% seen once. The sequenced sample consisted of PBMCs. The receptor source for this set is a male donor in good health and CMV-seropositive.

The J gene is TRBJ2-1, the V gene TRBV7-9; the match to TRBD2 covers 7 bases. Trimming removed 7 bases from V and 5 bases from J; junction bases left unmatched: 11. CDR3 length equals 15 residues. The germline V gene has CDR1 SEHNR and CDR2 FQNEAQ (reference sequence). CDR3 coding DNA: TGTGCCAGCATCCAATCGTCGGGGGGAAACAATGAGCAGTTCTTC. Its protein product is CASIQSSGGNNEQFF. Full variable domain (remainder filled in from reference TRBV7-9 and TRBJ2-1): DTGVSQNPRHKITKRGQNVTFRCDPISEHNRLYWYRQTLGQGPEFLTYFQNEAQLEKSRLLSDRFSAERPKGSFSTLEIQRTEQGDSAMYLCASIQSSGGNNEQFFGPGTRLTVL.

The chain employs TRBV19 and TRBJ2-7, with a tentative D call TRBD2 (6 bases). The CDR3 runs to 16 residues. Deletions cut 2 bases from V and 3 bases from J, with 17 bases between. Germline CDR1 LNHDA, CDR2 SQIVND (reference sequence). For the CDR3, the DNA is TGTGCCAGTAGTATATCGGGGGACTTTCCTTACTACGAGCAGTACTTC. Encoded protein: CASSISGDFPYYEQYF.

In its sample, this clone was seen a few times. The chain links TRBV4-1 to TRBJ1-1, with D perhaps matching TRBD1 (5 bases). CDR1 is MGHRA, CDR2 YSYEKL, per germline. Trimming left V 4 bases short and J 1 base short, with 16 bases between. The CDR3 totals 16 residues. Here the CDR3 reads CASSLYLGQGNTEAFF. Here the CDR3 DNA reads TGCGCCAGCAGCCTATACCTAGGTCAGGGGAACACTGAAGCTTTCTTT.

The chain uses TRBV7-2 and TRBJ1-5, with D possibly TRBD1 on 6 matching bases. V gave up 5 bases and J gave up 7 bases, with 12 bases separating them. Per germline, CDR1 SGHTA and CDR2 FQGNSA. The CDR3 sequence is 13 residues long. CDR3 residues: CASSTPGEQPQHF. CDR3 DNA sequence: TGTGCCAGCAGCACACCAGGGGAGCAGCCCCAGCATTTT.

V usage is TRBV19 and J usage is TRBJ2-5, with TRBD2 as a possible D gene (6 bases). The CDR3 has 14 residues. The V end was cut by 1 base, the J end by 3 bases, with 9 bases between. The germline CDR1 and CDR2 sequences are LNHDA and SQIVND (reference sequence). CDR3 amino acids: CASSIVEGKETQYF. The CDR3 DNA reads TGTGCCAGTAGTATAGTGGAGGGTAAAGAGACCCAGTACTTC.

V gene TRBV6-1 combines with J gene TRBJ2-7, with a possible D match to TRBD2 (5 bases). With 6 bases removed from V and 12 bases from J, the gap between germline ends came to 21 bases. This CDR3 contains 13 residues. The germline V gene has CDR1 MNHNS and CDR2 SASEGT. CDR3 loop: CASSPSGRRGRYF. The CDR3 region has the DNA TGTGCCAGCAGCCCCTCGGGTCGGAGAGGGAGGTACTTC.

The chain joins TRBV6-5 to TRBJ1-1; D is ambiguous. Germline CDR1 and CDR2: MNHEY and SVGAGI. The ends were cut back, 10 bases at V and 5 bases at J, with 17 bases in the middle. The CDR3 loop spans 13 amino acids. The CDR3 nucleotides read TGTGCCACAACGAGGTCCGGGAGGACTGAAGCTTTCTTT. Translated: CATTRSGRTEAFF.

V gene TRBV7-9 combines with J gene TRBJ2-5, with 8 positions matching TRBD2. In germline, CDR1 is SEHNR, CDR2 FQNEAQ (reference sequence). The CDR3 length is 15 residues. V lost 2 bases to trimming and J lost 0 bases; unmatched junction nucleotides: 2. CDR3 DNA sequence: TGTGCCAGCAGCTTAACGGGAGGGGACCAAGAGACCCAGTACTTC. It codes for CASSLTGGDQETQYF.

As to this clone: Its ends do not fully match the called genes, so a read error is possible. The chain couples TRBV5-1 to TRBJ1-1, with D maybe TRBD1 (5 bases). The CDR3 is 14 amino acids. Per germline, CDR1 SGHRS and CDR2 YFSETQ. This CDR3 is CASCLGTGDTEAFF. In nucleotides, the CDR3 is TGCGCCAGCTGCTTAGGGACGGGGGACACTGAAGCTTTCTTT.

Worth noting for this clone: One junction end disagrees with the germline gene, perhaps due to a read error. The chain uses TRBV7-2 and TRBJ2-5, with a weak D call TRBD2 (6 bases). The CDR3 has 16 residues. Germline CDR1 is SGHTA and CDR2 is FQGNSA. The CDR3 region has the DNA TGTGCCAGCAGCTCCCCCTCAACCTCGGGGGTAAAGACCCGGTACTTC. Its translation is CASSSPSTSGVKTRYF.